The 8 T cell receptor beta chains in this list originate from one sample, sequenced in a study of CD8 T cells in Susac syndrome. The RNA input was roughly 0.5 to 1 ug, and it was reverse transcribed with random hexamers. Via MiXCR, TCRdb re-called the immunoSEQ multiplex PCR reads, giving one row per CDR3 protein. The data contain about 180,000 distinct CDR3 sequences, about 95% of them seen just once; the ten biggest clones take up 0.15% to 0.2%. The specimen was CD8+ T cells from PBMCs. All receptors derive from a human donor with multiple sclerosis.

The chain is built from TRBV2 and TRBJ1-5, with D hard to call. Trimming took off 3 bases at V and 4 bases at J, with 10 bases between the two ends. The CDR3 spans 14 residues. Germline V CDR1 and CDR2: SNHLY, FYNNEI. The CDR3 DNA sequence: TGTGCCAGCAGTGATTACGGGGAGAATCAGCCCCAGCATTTT. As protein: CASSDYGENQPQHF.

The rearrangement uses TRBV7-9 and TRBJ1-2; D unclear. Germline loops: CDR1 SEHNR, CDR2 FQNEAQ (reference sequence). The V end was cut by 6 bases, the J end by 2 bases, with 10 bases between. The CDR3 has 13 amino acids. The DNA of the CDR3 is TGTGCCAGCAGTTCGTACATGAACTATGGCTACACCTTC. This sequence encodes CASSSYMNYGYTF.

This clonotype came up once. CDR3 loop: CASKTGRLNEQFF. In DNA, the CDR3 is TGTGCCAGCAAAACAGGGCGTCTCAATGAGCAGTTCTTC. The chain links TRBV27 to TRBJ2-1; D possibly corresponds to TRBD1 (6 bases). V dropped 7 bases and J dropped 6 bases, with 13 bases sitting between them. The germline CDR1 and CDR2 sequences are MNHEY and SMNVEV (reference sequence). This CDR3 spans 13 amino acids.

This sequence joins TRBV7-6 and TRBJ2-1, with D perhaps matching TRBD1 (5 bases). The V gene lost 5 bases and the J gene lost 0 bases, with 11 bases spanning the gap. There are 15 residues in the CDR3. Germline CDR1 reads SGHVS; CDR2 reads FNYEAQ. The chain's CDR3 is CASSTGPSSYNEQFF. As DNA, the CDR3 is TGTGCCAGCAGCACAGGTCCAAGCTCCTACAATGAGCAGTTCTTC. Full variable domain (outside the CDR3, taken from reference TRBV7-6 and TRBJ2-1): GAGVSQSPRYKVTKRGQDVALRCDPISGHVSLYWYRQALGQGPEFLTYFNYEAQQDKSGLPNDRFSAERPEGSISTLTIQRTEQRDSAMYRCASSTGPSSYNEQFFGPGTRLTVL.

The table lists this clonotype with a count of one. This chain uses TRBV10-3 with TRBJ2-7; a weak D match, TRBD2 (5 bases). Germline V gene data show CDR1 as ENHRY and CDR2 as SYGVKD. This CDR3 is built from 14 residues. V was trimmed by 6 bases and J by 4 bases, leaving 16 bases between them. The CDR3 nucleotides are TGTGCCATCAGGGAGGAGTCGAACCATTACGAGCAGTACTTC. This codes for CAIREESNHYEQYF.

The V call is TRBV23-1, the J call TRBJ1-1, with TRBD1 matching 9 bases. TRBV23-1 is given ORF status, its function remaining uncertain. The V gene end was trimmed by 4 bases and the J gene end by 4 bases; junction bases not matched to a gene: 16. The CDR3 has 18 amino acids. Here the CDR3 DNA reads TGCGCCAGCAGTCCATCAGGATGGAGGGACAGGGCTAGCACTGAAGCTTTCTTT. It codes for CASSPSGWRDRASTEAFF.

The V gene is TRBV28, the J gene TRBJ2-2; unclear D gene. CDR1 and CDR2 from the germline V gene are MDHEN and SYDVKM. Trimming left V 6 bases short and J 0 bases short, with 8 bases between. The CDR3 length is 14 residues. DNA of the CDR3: TGTGCCAGCAGAGGGCTTACGAACACCGGGGAGCTGTTTTTT. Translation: CASRGLTNTGELFF.

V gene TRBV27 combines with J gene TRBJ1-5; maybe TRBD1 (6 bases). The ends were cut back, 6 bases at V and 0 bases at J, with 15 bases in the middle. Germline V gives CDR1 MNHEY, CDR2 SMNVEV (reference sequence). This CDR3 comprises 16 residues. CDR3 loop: CASRGGTSFSNQPQHF. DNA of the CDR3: TGTGCCAGCAGAGGCGGGACATCCTTTAGCAATCAGCCCCAGCATTTT.